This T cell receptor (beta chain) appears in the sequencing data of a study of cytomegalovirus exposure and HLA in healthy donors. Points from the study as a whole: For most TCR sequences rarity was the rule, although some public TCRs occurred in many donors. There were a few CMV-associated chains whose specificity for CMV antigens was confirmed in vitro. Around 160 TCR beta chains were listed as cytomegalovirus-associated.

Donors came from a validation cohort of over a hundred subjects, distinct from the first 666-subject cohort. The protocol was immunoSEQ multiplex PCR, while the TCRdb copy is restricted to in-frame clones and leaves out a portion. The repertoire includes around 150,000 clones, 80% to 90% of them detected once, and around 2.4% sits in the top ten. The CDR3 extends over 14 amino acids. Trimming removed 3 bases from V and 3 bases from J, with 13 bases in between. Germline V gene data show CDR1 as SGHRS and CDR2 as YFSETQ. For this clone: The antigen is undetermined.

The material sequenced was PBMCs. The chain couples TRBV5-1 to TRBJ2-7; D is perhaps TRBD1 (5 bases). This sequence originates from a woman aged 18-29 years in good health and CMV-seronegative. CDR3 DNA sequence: TGCGCCAGCAGCTCCTCAGGGTGGGGCTACGAGCAGTACTTC. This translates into CASSSSGWGYEQYF.